The 3 T cell receptor beta chains reported below all come from one sample, sequenced in a study of T cells in women clearing cervical HPV infection. Generated by immunoSEQ multiplex PCR, the TCRdb table keeps only in-frame clones and is missing some. Its table records about 30,000 clones. Sequencing was done on a sample of blood buffy coat. The receptors come from a woman between 18 and 70 years old with a cervical HPV16 infection that either progressed to CIN3+ or cleared (not recorded which).

Note on this clone: The CDR3 extends 3 residues past the end of the read, so its final part is completed from the germline J gene. The gene calls are TRBV2 and TRBJ2-1; the D is unclear. The CDR3 loop spans 13 amino acids. V gave up 5 bases and J gave up 4 bases, with 9 bases separating them. Germline-derived CDR1 and CDR2 are SNHLY and FYNNEI. Partial CDR3 DNA: TGTGCCAGCAGTTTAGCTCAGTACAATGAG. It specifies CASSLAQYNE. The whole CDR3 reads CASSLAQYNEQFF.

As to this clone: The read comes to an end 3 residues before the CDR3 does, leaving the germline J gene to fill in the end. J is TRBJ1-1 and V is TRBV5-1; D is possibly TRBD1 (6 bases). The ends were cut back, 7 bases at V and 4 bases at J, with 17 bases in the middle. The CDR3 spans 14 residues. Germline assignment: CDR1 SGHRS and CDR2 YFSETQ. CDR3 protein: CASAGGLLGTEAFF. The DNA read from the CDR3 is TGCGCCAGCGCGGGGGGCCTCCTGGGCACTGAA. The full variable domain, with the rest looked up from reference TRBV5-1 and TRBJ1-1, is KAGVTQTPRYLIKTRGQQVTLSCSPISGHRSVSWYQQTPGQGLQFLFEYFSETQRNKGNFPGRFSGRQFSNSRSEMNVSTLELGDSALYLCASAGGLLGTEAFFGQGTRLTVV.

About this clone: The read comes to an end 3 residues before the CDR3 does, leaving the germline J gene to fill in the end. This chain connects TRBV7-9 to TRBJ1-1, with D unresolved. V was cut by 5 bases and J by 4 bases, with 11 bases left in between. The CDR3 totals 13 residues. Germline CDR1 SEHNR, CDR2 FQNEAQ (reference sequence). The CDR3 sequence: CASSPGYGTEAFF. Partial CDR3 DNA: TGTGCCAGCAGCCCAGGATATGGCACTGAA.